The present entry profiles one T cell receptor (beta chain) with its context. Germline loops: CDR1 GTSNPN, CDR2 SVGIG (reference sequence). V lost 0 bases, J lost 4 bases, and 12 bases lay in between. The CDR3 covers 14 residues. The entry originates in a study of blood T cell repertoires in COVID-19. Background on the study: Italy, Spain and the United States were the sources of the convalescent and acute COVID-19 samples. Nucleic acid was either cDNA or gDNA, and it came from T cells, B-cell-depleted T cells, or PBMCs.

TCRdb's copy holds only in-frame clones and misses some; the assay was immunoSEQ multiplex PCR. The table records about 440,000 clones, roughly 88% of them present only once. Assignments of participants to cohorts depended upon their own reported clinical history. Sequenced sample: PBMCs or T cells enriched from blood (not recorded which). The rearrangement uses TRBV30 and TRBJ1-1; D unclear. The clonotype comes from a man aged 18 to 29 who had recovered from COVID-19. As DNA, the CDR3 is TGTGCCTGGAGTGTATCTGCAGGCCTCACTGAAGCTTTCTTT. As protein: CAWSVSAGLTEAFF. The variable domain in full, completed from reference TRBV30 and TRBJ1-1, reads SQTIHQWPATLVQPVGSPLSLECTVEGTSNPNLYWYRQAAGRGLQLLFYSVGIGQISSEVPQNLSASRPQDRQFILSSKKLLLSDSGFYLCAWSVSAGLTEAFFGQGTRLTVV.